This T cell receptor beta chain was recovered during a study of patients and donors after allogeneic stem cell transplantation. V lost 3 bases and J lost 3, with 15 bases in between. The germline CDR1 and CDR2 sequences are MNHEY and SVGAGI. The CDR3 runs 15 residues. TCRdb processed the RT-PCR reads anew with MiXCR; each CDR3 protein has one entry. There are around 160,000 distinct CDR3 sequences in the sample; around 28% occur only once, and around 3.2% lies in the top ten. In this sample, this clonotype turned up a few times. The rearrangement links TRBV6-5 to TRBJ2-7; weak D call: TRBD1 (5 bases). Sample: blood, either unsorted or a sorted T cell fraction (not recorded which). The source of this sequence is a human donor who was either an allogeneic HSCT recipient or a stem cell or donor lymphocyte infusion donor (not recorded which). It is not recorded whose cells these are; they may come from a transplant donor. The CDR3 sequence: CASSYWQGSFYEQYF. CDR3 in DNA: TGTGCCAGCAGTTATTGGCAGGGAAGTTTCTACGAGCAGTACTTC.